The 27 T cell receptor beta chains listed next were all sequenced from one sample in a study of CD8 T cells in Susac syndrome. Random hexamers were used to reverse transcribe roughly 0.5 to 1 ug of RNA. Each CDR3 protein gets one entry after TCRdb re-called the immunoSEQ multiplex PCR reads with MiXCR. There are about 190,000 distinct CDR3 sequences in the sample; around 95% occur only once, and 0.15% to 0.2% lies in the top ten. Sequencing input: CD8+ T cells from PBMCs. These receptors originate from a human donor with Susac syndrome.

The V gene is TRBV12-3 or TRBV12-4, the J gene TRBJ2-2; 7 nucleotides match TRBD1. J was trimmed by 0 bases and V by 5 bases; bases with no gene match: 6. The length of the CDR3 is 16 residues. The CDR3 coding sequence is TGTGCCAGCAGTGCTACGGGACAGACGAACACCGGGGAGCTGTTTTTT. It codes for CASSATGQTNTGELFF.

The rearrangement joins TRBV6-6 to TRBJ1-2, with D tentatively TRBD1 (5 bases). The length of the CDR3 is 15 residues. Germline CDR1 is MNHNY and CDR2 is SVGAGI (reference sequence). V was clipped by 2 bases and J by 3 bases, with 13 bases between them. The CDR3 sequence is CASSYKQGGYYGYTF. The CDR3 bases are TGTGCCAGCAGTTACAAGCAGGGAGGTTACTATGGCTACACCTTC.

The chain combines TRBV21-1 with TRBJ2-7; the table's D call, TRBD2, was not checked against the DNA. TRBV21-1 is termed a pseudogene. The CDR3 is 16 amino acids. CDR3: CASSNETSGGSYEQYF. The CDR3 DNA reads as TGTGCCAGCAGCAACGAGACTAGCGGGGGATCCTACGAGCAGTACTTC.

The V call is TRBV7-9, the J call TRBJ1-2; D is ambiguous. CDR1 and CDR2 (germline): SEHNR, FQNEAQ (reference sequence). The CDR3 is 17 residues long. The ends were cut back, 5 bases at V and 0 bases at J, with 19 bases in the middle. CDR3 DNA: TGTGCCAGCAGCCCAGGTGTAGTGGCAGGCTCTAACTATGGCTACACCTTC. Translated: CASSPGVVAGSNYGYTF.

J is TRBJ2-1 and V is TRBV4-2; a weak D match, TRBD2 (6 bases). The CDR3 length is 16 residues. Between the trimmed V and J ends, which lost 0 bases and 7 bases, there was a span of 16 bases. Germline V lookup: CDR1 LGHNA, CDR2 YNFKEQ. Here the CDR3 DNA reads TGTGCCAGCAGCCAAGAGACGGAGGGCGAGGGGAATGAGCAGTTCTTC. Protein product: CASSQETEGEGNEQFF.

The V gene is TRBV18, the J gene TRBJ1-4, with 12 bases fitting TRBD1. CDR1 and CDR2 from the germline V gene are KGHSH and LQKENI. This CDR3 is 14 amino acids long. Trimming cost V 3 bases and J 10 bases; bases outside gene matches: 3. CDR3 DNA sequence: TGTGCCAGCTCACCGGGACAGGGGGCGGCAAAACTGTTTTTT. This encodes CASSPGQGAAKLFF.

The chain links TRBV29-1 to TRBJ2-1; perhaps TRBD2 as D (6 bases). The CDR3 has 14 amino acids. Between the trimmed V and J ends, which lost 4 bases and 0 bases, there was a span of 10 bases. Germline CDR1 and CDR2: SQVTM and ANQGSEA. CDR3 coding DNA: TGCAGCGTTGTACCCGGGAGCTCCTACAATGAGCAGTTCTTC. Its protein product is CSVVPGSSYNEQFF.

The chain recombines TRBV28 with TRBJ2-5; 8 positions agree with TRBD2. V lost 5 bases and J lost 2; bases outside the gene matches: 13. This CDR3 has 17 residues. Germline V gene lookup returns CDR1 MDHEN and CDR2 SYDVKM. Here the CDR3 reads CASSPLPPAGGQETQYF. The CDR3 DNA follows: TGTGCCAGCAGTCCCCTCCCCCCGGCGGGAGGACAAGAGACCCAGTACTTC.

This chain joins TRBV27 and TRBJ2-1; D not resolved. The CDR3 is 14 amino acids. CDR1 and CDR2 (germline): MNHEY, SMNVEV (reference sequence). V was cut by 5 bases and J by 0 bases, with 8 bases left in between. The CDR3 loop is CASSNPSSYNEQFF. CDR3 in DNA: TGTGCCAGCAGTAACCCGAGCTCCTACAATGAGCAGTTCTTC.

J is TRBJ2-7 and V is TRBV6-5; maybe TRBD1 (5 bases). The CDR3 has 13 amino acids. The V and J ends lost 0 bases and 4 bases respectively, with 7 bases between them. The germline CDR1 and CDR2 sequences are MNHEY and SVGAGI. The CDR3 DNA reads as TGTGCCAGCAGTTACTCGGACAATTACGAGCAGTACTTC. This translates into CASSYSDNYEQYF.

V usage is TRBV5-1 and J usage is TRBJ2-7, with 9 bases matching TRBD1. The germline gives CDR1 SGHRS, CDR2 YFSETQ. This CDR3 region has 15 residues. V gave up 0 bases and J gave up 5 bases; unmatched junction bases: 6. For the CDR3, the DNA is TGCGCCAGCAGCTTGGTATGGACAGGGGACCACGAGCAGTACTTC. It codes for CASSLVWTGDHEQYF.

The chain combines TRBV5-4 with TRBJ2-5; 9 bases are a match to TRBD1. CDR3 length equals 14 residues. The junction had 6 bases not matched to a gene; V was cut back by 2 bases and J by 7 bases. The germline V gene has CDR1 SGHNT and CDR2 YYREEE (reference sequence). The CDR3 DNA is TGTGCCAGCAGCTTCCGGACAGGGGATGGGACCCAGTACTTC. As protein: CASSFRTGDGTQYF. Combining the CDR3 with reference TRBV5-4 and TRBJ2-5 gives the whole variable domain ETGVTQSPTHLIKTRGQQVTLRCSSQSGHNTVSWYQQALGQGPQFIFQYYREEENGRGNFPPRFSGLQFPNYSSELNVNALELDDSALYLCASSFRTGDGTQYFGPGTRLLVL.

This chain connects TRBV7-3 to TRBJ2-7; D remains ambiguous. The V end was cut by 3 bases, the J end by 0 bases, with 9 bases between. The CDR3 sequence is 14 residues long. CDR1 and CDR2 from the germline V gene are SGHTA and FQGTGA. CDR3 nucleotide sequence: TGTGCCAGCAGCTTGGGCGGACCCTCCTACGAGCAGTACTTC. It is translated as CASSLGGPSYEQYF.

The sample holds one count of this clonotype. The chain recombines TRBV5-6 with TRBJ1-1; D remains ambiguous. With 0 bases removed from V and 4 bases from J, the gap between germline ends came to 10 bases. Germline CDR1 reads SGHDT; CDR2 reads YYEEEE. This CDR3 is 14 amino acids long. The CDR3, as DNA: TGTGCCAGCAGCTTGGAGGGCCTGGGCACTGAAGCTTTCTTT. It encodes CASSLEGLGTEAFF.

The chain combines TRBV24-1 with TRBJ2-1, with unresolved D. Germline CDR1 is KGHDR and CDR2 is SFDVKD. The CDR3 has 12 amino acids. Trimming took 1 base from V and 8 from J, leaving 5 bases between them. The CDR3 DNA reads as TGTGCCACCAGTGATTTAAAAGATGAGCAGTTCTTC. Translating gives CATSDLKDEQFF.

The chain couples TRBV9 to TRBJ1-5, with D unclear. Germline V gene sequence: CDR1 SGDLS, CDR2 YYNGEE. With 0 bases removed from V and 6 bases from J, the gap between germline ends came to 13 bases. The CDR3 extends over 15 amino acids. Written as DNA, the CDR3 is TGTGCCAGCAGCGTAGGTTCGGGGATGGGTCAGCCCCAGCATTTT. Translation gives CASSVGSGMGQPQHF.

The V and J genes are TRBV13 and TRBJ1-1; no clear D. The CDR3 is 12 amino acids. Deletions cut 2 bases from V and 7 bases from J, with 8 bases between. Germline values: CDR1 PRHDT, CDR2 FYEKMQ (reference sequence). In DNA, the CDR3 is TGTGCCAGCAGCTTAAGACAAATTGAAGCTTTCTTT. Translated: CASSLRQIEAFF. The entire variable domain, with the rest obtained from reference TRBV13 and TRBJ1-1, is as follows: AAGVIQSPRHLIKEKRETATLKCYPIPRHDTVYWYQQGPGQDPQFLISFYEKMQSDKGSIPDRFSAQQFSDYHSELNMSSLELGDSALYFCASSLRQIEAFFGQGTRLTVV.

This rearrangement joins TRBV15 to TRBJ2-1; D ambiguous. The CDR3 loop spans 13 amino acids. The germline CDR1 and CDR2 sequences are LNHNV and YYDKDF (reference sequence). V lost 0 bases and J 9 bases, leaving 9 bases between the germline ends. The CDR3 protein is CATSRDISGEQFF. The CDR3 nucleotides are TGTGCCACCAGCAGAGATATTAGTGGTGAGCAGTTCTTC.

The chain combines TRBV13 with TRBJ2-7; 8 bases align to TRBD1. This CDR3 spans 17 amino acids. CDR1 is PRHDT, CDR2 FYEKMQ, per germline (reference sequence). V was clipped by 1 base and J by 2 bases; unmatched bases: 10. The DNA of the CDR3 is TGTGCCAGCAGCTTAGCCGGGCAGGGGGCGTCAACCTACGAGCAGTACTTC. This translates into CASSLAGQGASTYEQYF.

The DNA for the CDR3 is TGTGCCAGCAGTGGACAGACACTCGCGGATGGCTACACCTTC. It yields the protein CASSGQTLADGYTF. The chain carries TRBV27 and TRBJ1-2, with D possibly matching TRBD1 (6 bases). This CDR3 spans 14 amino acids. V lost 5 bases and J lost 6, with 16 bases in between. CDR1 is MNHEY, CDR2 SMNVEV, per germline (reference sequence).

This sequence joins TRBV6-5 and TRBJ2-2; 8 positions agree with TRBD2. V dropped 2 bases and J dropped 6; count of bases not matched to a gene: 2. Germline loops: CDR1 MNHEY, CDR2 SVGAGI. The CDR3 runs 14 residues. The CDR3 region has the DNA TGTGCCAGCAGTTACGGTAGCGGGGCCGGGGAGCTGTTTTTT. Its translation: CASSYGSGAGELFF.

This rearrangement joins TRBV11-2 to TRBJ2-7; TRBD1 agrees at 8 bases. The CDR3 sequence is 15 residues long. Losses at the gene ends were 6 bases for V and 0 bases for J; bases not matched to a gene: 7. In germline, CDR1 is SGHAT, CDR2 FQNNGV. The DNA for the CDR3 is TGTGCCAGCAGTCAATGGACAGGGTACTCCTACGAGCAGTACTTC. This translates into CASSQWTGYSYEQYF.

This sequence joins TRBV5-1 and TRBJ2-3; D ambiguous. Germline loops: CDR1 SGHRS, CDR2 YFSETQ. V was shortened by 4 bases and J by 7 bases, with 10 bases between the two germline ends. This CDR3 comprises 12 residues. The CDR3 loop is CASSQTLNTQYF. Written as DNA, the CDR3 is TGCGCCAGCAGCCAGACTCTCAATACGCAGTATTTT.

The chain employs TRBV5-1 and TRBJ2-1, with 7 bases aligning to TRBD1. Trimming cost V 2 bases and J 2 bases; bases outside gene matches: 7. Germline-derived CDR1 and CDR2 are SGHRS and YFSETQ. This CDR3 contains 16 residues. CDR3 bases: TGCGCCAGCAGCTTAGGGGACAGACAAGCCTACAATGAGCAGTTCTTC. It translates to CASSLGDRQAYNEQFF.

The gene calls are TRBV7-9 and TRBJ2-2; D ambiguous. The ends were cut back, 7 bases at V and 7 bases at J, with 4 bases in the middle. The CDR3 has 10 residues. The germline gives CDR1 SEHNR, CDR2 FQNEAQ (reference sequence). The CDR3 here is CASMHGELFF. The CDR3 DNA is TGTGCCAGCATGCACGGGGAGCTGTTTTTT.

The chain carries TRBV19 and TRBJ1-1; the D is unclear. Germline V gives CDR1 LNHDA, CDR2 SQIVND (reference sequence). The germline V and J ends were trimmed by 1 base and 1 base, with 4 bases remaining between them. The CDR3 is 13 residues long. CDR3 in amino acids: CASSIGGNTEAFF. Written as DNA, the CDR3 is TGTGCCAGTAGTATAGGAGGGAACACTGAAGCTTTCTTT.

The chain uses TRBV2 and TRBJ2-1, with 8 bases matching TRBD2. In germline, CDR1 is SNHLY, CDR2 FYNNEI. The CDR3 is 16 amino acids. With 5 bases clipped from V and 2 bases from J, the junction kept 8 bases outside the gene matches. CDR3 amino acids: CASSLPGLVAYNEQFF. The CDR3 nucleotides read TGTGCCAGCAGTTTACCGGGACTAGTGGCCTACAATGAGCAGTTCTTC.